The subject of this entry is one TCR beta chain. Its antigen is unidentified. CDR3 size: 15 residues. Trimming shortened V by 5 bases and J by 1 base, and 14 bases separated the two germline ends. For TCR beta, libraries came from quantitative 5'-RACE with molecular barcodes. Each CDR3 protein gets one entry after TCRdb re-called the 5' RACE reads with MiXCR. Here the sample spans about 540,000 distinct CDR3 sequences, 10% to 15% being singletons. The sample is drawn from a study of CD8 T cells in ankylosing spondylitis. Study-wide results and caveats: A TCR beta motif made of fewer than ten highly homologous variants seemed typical of ankylosing spondylitis blood.

This chain joins TRBV12-3 or TRBV12-4 and TRBJ1-1, with a tentative D call TRBD1 (6 bases). The TCR was taken from a male donor with ankylosing spondylitis. The sample comprised blood, either unsorted or a sorted T cell fraction (not recorded which). The CDR3 coding sequence is TGTGCCAGCAGTCCCCGGACAGATTGGAACACTGAAGCTTTCTTT. It codes for CASSPRTDWNTEAFF.